The rows below give T cell receptor beta chains drawn from one sample of a study of control samples from healthy donors and cancer patients. Sequencing used immunoSEQ multiplex PCR; TCRdb keeps in-frame clones, though not all of them. The table lists 400,000 to 450,000 clones, 75% to 95% of them singletons, with approximately 6.3% in the top ten. Sequenced sample: PBMCs. All receptors come from a man in his forties with head and neck cancer. The CDR3 runs from the conserved cysteine through the conserved F or W. The D gene is left open where the match is weak. Clone size, where shown, is once, few, many, or a class for clones that have expanded.

- | TRBJ2-7 | TRBV9 | - | TGTGCCAGCAGCCACGAGGGAGCGGGCCCCTCCTACGAGCAGTACTTC | CASSHEGAGPSYEQYF
- | TRBJ2-6 | TRBV27 | - | TGTGCCAGCTCCCCGGGACATTACTTCTCTGGGGCCAACGTCCTGACTTTC | CASSPGHYFSGANVLTF
- | TRBJ2-7 | TRBV28 | TRBD1 | TGTGCCAGCAGTATTAGGGGGCTATACGAGCAGTACTTC | CASSIRGLYEQYF
- | TRBJ1-5 | TRBV11-2 | - | TGTGCCAGCAGCAGACAACGTTATCAGCCCCAGCATTTT | CASSRQRYQPQHF
- | TRBJ2-1 | TRBV30 | - | TGTGCCTGGGGTGCCGCGCTACACTCCTACAATGAGCAGTTCTTC | CAWGAALHSYNEQFF
once | TRBJ1-1 | TRBV6-1 | TRBD1 | TGTGCCAGCAGTGAGGTTTGGTTGACAGGGCGGGCTTTCTTT | CASSEVWLTGRAFF
- | TRBJ2-5 | TRBV7-2 | TRBD2 | TGTGCCAGCAGCGGCAGACTAGCGGGGGAAGAGACCCAGTACTTC | CASSGRLAGEETQYF
- | TRBJ2-1 | TRBV4-2 | - | TGTGCCAGCAGCCAAGAGCCAGCAGCCTCCTACAATGAGCAGTTCTTC | CASSQEPAASYNEQFF
- | TRBJ2-7 | TRBV7-7 | - | TGTGCTAGCAGCTTGACCCACGGGGGCGAGCAGTACTTC | CASSLTHGGEQYF
- | TRBJ2-3 | TRBV6-5 | - | TGTGCCAGCAGTTACGGTATGCAGGGGGGCGCAGATACGCAGTATTTT | CASSYGMQGGADTQYF
- | TRBJ2-2 | TRBV7-2 | - | TGTGCCAGCAGCTTAAAACGGGGGGCGGCCGGGGAGCTGTTTTTT | CASSLKRGAAGELFF
- | TRBJ2-5 | TRBV7-9 | - | TGTGCCAGCAGCTTACGACTAGACCAAGAGACCCAGTACTTC | CASSLRLDQETQYF
- | TRBJ2-1 | TRBV6-2/TRBV6-3 | - | TGTGCCAGCAGCACCCTGAGGGAGCAGTTCTTC | CASSTLREQFF
once | TRBJ1-1 | TRBV29-1 | - | TGCAGCGTTCGGGGCCAGGGTGAAGCTTTCTTT | CSVRGQGEAFF
- | TRBJ1-2 | TRBV18 | - | TGTGCCACCTCCGCGGGTGACTATGGCTACACCTTC | CATSAGDYGYTF
- | TRBJ2-1 | TRBV11-2 | TRBD2 | TGTGCCAGCAGCGTCTCACTGGCGGGGGGGCTCAATGAGCAGTTCTTC | CASSVSLAGGLNEQFF
- | TRBJ2-5 | TRBV5-4 | - | TGTGCCAGCAGCCCCCGGGTGGGACAAACCGGGACCCAGTACTTC | CASSPRVGQTGTQYF
- | TRBJ2-5 | TRBV7-2 | TRBD2 | TGTGCCAGCAGCCGGACTAGCGGAGGGGAGACCCAGTACTTC | CASSRTSGGETQYF
- | TRBJ1-5 | TRBV6-1 | - | TGTGCCAGCAGTGAAGCGCTTCTGGTTAGGGATCGGCAGCCCCAGCATTTT | CASSEALLVRDRQPQHF
- | TRBJ1-2 | TRBV3-1/TRBV3-2 | - | TGTGCCAGCAGCCAAGGGGGGTTCGACTATGGCTACACCTTC | CASSQGGFDYGYTF
- | TRBJ1-2 | TRBV9 | - | TGTGCCAGCAGAGGGGTCAGGTACACCTTC | CASRGVRYTF
- | TRBJ1-2 | TRBV5-4 | - | TGTGCCAGCAGCACCAGCCATAGCTACACCTTC | CASSTSHSYTF
- | TRBJ1-1 | TRBV30 | - | TGTGCCTACCGGCCGAGGGGGAAGGGGATGAACACTGAAGCTTTCTTT | CAYRPRGKGMNTEAFF
few | TRBJ1-5 | TRBV7-9 | TRBD1 | TGTGCCAGCAGCATAGAAGGGACAGGTAATCAGCCCCAGCATTTT | CASSIEGTGNQPQHF
once | TRBJ2-1 | TRBV5-1 | - | TGCGCCAGCAGCTTCCTAGCTGTTGAGCAGTTCTTC | CASSFLAVEQFF
- | TRBJ2-7 | TRBV5-1 | - | TGCGCCAGCAGCTTGGGGACTGGGGAGAGCTCCTACGAGCAGTACTTC | CASSLGTGESSYEQYF